This T cell receptor (beta chain) emerged from a study of shared clonotypes between healthy human individuals. Concerning this clone: Other DNA sequences in this specimen translate into the identical CDR3.

From germline, CDR1 is MDHEN and CDR2 SYDVKM. V was shortened by 3 bases and J by 4 bases, with 7 bases between the two germline ends. The CDR3 contains 12 residues. Produced via immunoSEQ multiplex PCR; TCRdb's table is partial and in-frame only. The table includes fewer than 2.5 million clones, over 85% detected once. Sequencing was carried out using naive CD4+ T cells from PBMCs. Regarding subset: CD45RA+ positively selected. The source is a young man in good health. Some clones in this sample may be carry-over from other donors' samples. The chain combines TRBV28 with TRBJ2-7; D is possibly TRBD1 or TRBD2 (5 bases each). The CDR3 DNA sequence: TGTGCCAGCAGTTTGGGGGAATACGAGCAGTACTTC. As protein: CASSLGEYEQYF.